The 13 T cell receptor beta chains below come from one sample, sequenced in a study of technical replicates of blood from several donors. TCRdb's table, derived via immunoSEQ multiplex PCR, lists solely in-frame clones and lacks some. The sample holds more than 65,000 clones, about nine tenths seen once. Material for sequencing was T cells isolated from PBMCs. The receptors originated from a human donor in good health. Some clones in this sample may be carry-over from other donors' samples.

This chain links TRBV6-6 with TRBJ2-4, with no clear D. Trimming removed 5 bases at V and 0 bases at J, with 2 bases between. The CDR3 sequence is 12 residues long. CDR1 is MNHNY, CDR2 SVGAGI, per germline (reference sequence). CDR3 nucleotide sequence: TGTGCCAGCAGTCGAGCCAAAAACATTCAGTACTTC. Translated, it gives CASSRAKNIQYF.

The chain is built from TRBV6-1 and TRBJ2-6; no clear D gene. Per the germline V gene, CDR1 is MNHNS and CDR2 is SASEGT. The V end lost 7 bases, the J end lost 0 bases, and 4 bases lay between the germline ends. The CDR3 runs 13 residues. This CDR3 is CASINSGANVLTF. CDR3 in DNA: TGTGCCAGCATTAACTCTGGGGCCAACGTCCTGACTTTC.

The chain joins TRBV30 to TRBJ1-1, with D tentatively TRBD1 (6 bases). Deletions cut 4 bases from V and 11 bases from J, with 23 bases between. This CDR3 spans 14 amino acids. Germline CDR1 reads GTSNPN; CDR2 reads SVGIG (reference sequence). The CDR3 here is CAWTGGSRDRGAFF. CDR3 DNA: TGTGCCTGGACGGGGGGGTCCAGAGATAGGGGGGCTTTCTTT.

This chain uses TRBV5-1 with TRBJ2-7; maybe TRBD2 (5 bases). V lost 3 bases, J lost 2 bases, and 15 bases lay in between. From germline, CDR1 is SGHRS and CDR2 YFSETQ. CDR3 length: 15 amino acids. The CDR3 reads CASSYGESLAYEQYF. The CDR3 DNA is TGCGCCAGCAGCTACGGGGAATCGCTAGCCTACGAGCAGTACTTC. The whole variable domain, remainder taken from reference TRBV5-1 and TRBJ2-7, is KAGVTQTPRYLIKTRGQQVTLSCSPISGHRSVSWYQQTPGQGLQFLFEYFSETQRNKGNFPGRFSGRQFSNSRSEMNVSTLELGDSALYLCASSYGESLAYEQYFGPGTRLTVT.

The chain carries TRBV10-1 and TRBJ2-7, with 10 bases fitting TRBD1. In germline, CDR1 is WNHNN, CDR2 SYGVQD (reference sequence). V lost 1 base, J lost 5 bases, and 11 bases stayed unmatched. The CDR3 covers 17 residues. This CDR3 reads CASSEFTPGTGADEQYF. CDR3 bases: TGCGCCAGCAGTGAGTTCACCCCCGGGACAGGGGCTGACGAGCAGTACTTC.

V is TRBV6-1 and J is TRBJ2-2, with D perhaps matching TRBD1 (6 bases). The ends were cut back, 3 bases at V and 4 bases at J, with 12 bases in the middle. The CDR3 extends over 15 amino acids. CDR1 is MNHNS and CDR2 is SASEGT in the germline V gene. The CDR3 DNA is TGTGCCAGCAGTGACCCGGGACAAAGCACCGGGGAGCTGTTTTTT. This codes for CASSDPGQSTGELFF.

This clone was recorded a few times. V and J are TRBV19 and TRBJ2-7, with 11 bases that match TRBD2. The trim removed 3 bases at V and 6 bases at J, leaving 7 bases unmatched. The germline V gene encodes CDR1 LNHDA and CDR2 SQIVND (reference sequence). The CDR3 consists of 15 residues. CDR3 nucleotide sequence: TGTGCCAGTAGTATCATGACTAGCGGGGTTTCCGAGCAGTACTTC. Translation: CASSIMTSGVSEQYF. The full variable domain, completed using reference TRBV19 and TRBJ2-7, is DGGITQSPKYLFRKEGQNVTLSCEQNLNHDAMYWYRQDPGQGLRLIYYSQIVNDFQKGDIAEGYSVSREKKESFPLTVTSAQKNPTAFYLCASSIMTSGVSEQYFGPGTRLTVT.

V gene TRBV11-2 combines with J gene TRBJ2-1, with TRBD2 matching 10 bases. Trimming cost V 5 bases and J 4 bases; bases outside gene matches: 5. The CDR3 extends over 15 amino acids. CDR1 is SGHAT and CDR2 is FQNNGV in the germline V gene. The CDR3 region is CASSELAGRYNEQFF. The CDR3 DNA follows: TGTGCCAGCAGCGAACTAGCGGGAAGATACAATGAGCAGTTCTTC.

CDR3 DNA: TGTGCCTGGAGTGTAGCCCCTAAACGGACAGGAACTAATTCACCCCTCCACTTT. Its protein product is CAWSVAPKRTGTNSPLHF. The chain employs TRBV30 and TRBJ1-6; 7 positions match TRBD1. The CDR3 loop spans 18 amino acids. Germline CDR1 is GTSNPN and CDR2 is SVGIG (reference sequence). The V gene end was trimmed by 0 bases and the J gene end by 6 bases; junction bases not matched to a gene: 14. Supplemented by reference TRBV30 and TRBJ1-6, the full variable domain reads SQTIHQWPATLVQPVGSPLSLECTVEGTSNPNLYWYRQAAGRGLQLLFYSVGIGQISSEVPQNLSASRPQDRQFILSSKKLLLSDSGFYLCAWSVAPKRTGTNSPLHFGNGTRLTVT.

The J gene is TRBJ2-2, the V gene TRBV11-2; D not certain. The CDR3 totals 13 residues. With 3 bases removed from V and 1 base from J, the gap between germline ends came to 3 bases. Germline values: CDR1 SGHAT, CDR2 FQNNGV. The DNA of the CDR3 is TGTGCCAGCAGCTTCGGGAACACCGGGGAGCTGTTTTTT. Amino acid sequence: CASSFGNTGELFF.

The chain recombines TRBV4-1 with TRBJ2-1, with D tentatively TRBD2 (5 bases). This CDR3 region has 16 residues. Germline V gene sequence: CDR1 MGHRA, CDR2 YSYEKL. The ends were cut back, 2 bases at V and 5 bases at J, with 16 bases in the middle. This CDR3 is CASSQRSRVTHNEQFF. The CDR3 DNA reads TGCGCCAGCAGCCAACGGTCGCGGGTTACCCACAATGAGCAGTTCTTC.

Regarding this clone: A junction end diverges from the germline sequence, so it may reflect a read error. The CDR3 region has the DNA TGCGCCAGCAGCTTGGATGTGACACCAACGCATTTT. This translates into CASSLDVTPTHF. V is TRBV5-1 and J is TRBJ2-3; D gene unclear. Germline assignment: CDR1 SGHRS and CDR2 YFSETQ. This CDR3 is 12 amino acids long.

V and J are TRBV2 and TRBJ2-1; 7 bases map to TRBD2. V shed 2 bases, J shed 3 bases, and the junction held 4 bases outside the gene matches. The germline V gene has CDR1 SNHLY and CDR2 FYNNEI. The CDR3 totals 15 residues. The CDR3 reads CASSELGGDYNEQFF. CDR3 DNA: TGTGCCAGCAGTGAATTGGGGGGGGACTACAATGAGCAGTTCTTC.